These T cell receptor beta chains were read from a single sample in a study of cytomegalovirus exposure and HLA in healthy donors. Repertoires were generated with immunoSEQ multiplex PCR, while TCRdb's copy carries only in-frame clones and drops some. The table has approximately 170,000 clones, roughly three quarters seen once; the top ten hold about 7.4%. The sample comprised PBMCs. These receptors were collected from a male donor in good health and CMV-seropositive. The CDR3 runs from the conserved cysteine through the conserved F or W. The D gene is left open where the match is weak. Rows may omit the clone size; those that give it use once, few, many or a size class.

v_call	j_call	d_call	clone_size	cdr3_nt	cdr3_aa
TRBV19	TRBJ1-5	TRBD1	.	TGTGCCAGTAGTACTACAGGGGACAATCAGCCCCAGCATTTT	CASSTTGDNQPQHF
TRBV5-1	TRBJ1-1	.	.	TGCGCCAGCAGCTACAGGATGAACACTGAAGCTTTCTTT	CASSYRMNTEAFF
TRBV12-5	TRBJ2-7	TRBD1	once	TGTGCTAGTGGTTTGGGACCGACAGGGCTTCACTACGAGCAGTACTTC	CASGLGPTGLHYEQYF
TRBV5-4	TRBJ2-1	.	.	TGTGCCAGCAGCCCCCCTTCCGGGATGGCCCCCTACAATGAGCAGTTCTTC	CASSPPSGMAPYNEQFF
TRBV9	TRBJ2-7	.	once	TGTGCCAGCAGCGTAGATGTCGGGTACTCCTACGAGCAGTACTTC	CASSVDVGYSYEQYF
TRBV15	TRBJ1-5	TRBD1	.	TGTGCCACCAGCAGAGCGACAGGGGTCAATCAGCCCCAGCATTTT	CATSRATGVNQPQHF
TRBV19	TRBJ2-3	.	.	TGTGCCAGTAGCTCGGGGTATAGCACAGATACGCAGTATTTT	CASSSGYSTDTQYF
TRBV5-5	TRBJ2-4	.	.	TGTGCCAGCAGCTTCGGGAACATTCAGTACTTC	CASSFGNIQYF
TRBV7-9	TRBJ1-2	.	few	TGTGCCAGTCCGACTGATTATGGCTACACCTTC	CASPTDYGYTF
TRBV4-1	TRBJ1-1	.	few	TGCGCCAGTAAGATCTCGGTGTACACTGAAGCTTTCTTT	CASKISVYTEAFF
TRBV2	TRBJ1-4	.	few	TGTGCCAGCAGGCGTCCGGCTAATGAAAAACTGTTTTTT	CASRRPANEKLFF
TRBV7-9	TRBJ2-2	TRBD1	once	TGTGCCAGCAGCCCCCAGACAGGGACGTACACCGGGGAGCTGTTTTTT	CASSPQTGTYTGELFF
TRBV9	TRBJ2-3	.	.	TGTGCCAGCAGTCTACCCGGGAGCACAGATACGCAGTATTTT	CASSLPGSTDTQYF
TRBV13	TRBJ2-7	.	.	TGTGCCAGCAGCTTATACGGCGAGCAGTACTTC	CASSLYGEQYF
TRBV5-5	TRBJ2-3	TRBD2	once	TGTGCCAGCAGCTTAAGTAGCGGGGGGGTTGATACGCAGTATTTT	CASSLSSGGVDTQYF
TRBV7-2	TRBJ1-2	.	.	TGTGCCAGCAGCTTACTCGGGGGGGGGACCTATATGGGCTACACCTTC	CASSLLGGGTYMGYTF
TRBV30	TRBJ2-7	.	.	TGTGCCTGGAGTGATGTGGGCAGGGCCCTCTCCTACGAGCAGTACTTC	CAWSDVGRALSYEQYF
TRBV10-3	TRBJ1-1	.	.	TGTGCCATCTCCGACGGTGGGGGGACTGAAGCTTTCTTT	CAISDGGGTEAFF
TRBV9	TRBJ2-7	.	.	TGTGCCAGCTCCCTGGGGGGGGACACCAGCTACGAGCAGTACTTC	CASSLGGDTSYEQYF
TRBV6-5	TRBJ2-5	.	.	TGTGCCAGCAGTTACTCAGGGGCCTCGGGAGAGACCCAGTACTTC	CASSYSGASGETQYF
TRBV5-1	TRBJ2-3	.	.	TGCGCCAGCAGCTTGCAAGATACGCAGTATTTT	CASSLQDTQYF
TRBV4-1	TRBJ2-1	.	few	TGCGCCAGCAGCCAAGAGGCGGGTCGTTCCTACAATGAGCAGTTCTTC	CASSQEAGRSYNEQFF
TRBV5-1	TRBJ2-3	.	.	TGCGCCAGCAGCCACTCGGGCGGGGGCACAGATACGCAGTATTTT	CASSHSGGGTDTQYF
TRBV30	TRBJ1-5	.	.	TGTGCCTGGAGCCCTGGACAGTTTAGCAATCAGCCCCAGCATTTT	CAWSPGQFSNQPQHF
TRBV5-1	TRBJ2-1	TRBD2	once	TGCGCCAGCAGCTTGGATGTAGCGGGGACCTACAATGAGCAGTTCTTC	CASSLDVAGTYNEQFF
TRBV13	TRBJ1-2	TRBD1	.	TGTGCCAGCAGCTTAAGGGCAGGGGGTTGGGATGGCTACACCTTC	CASSLRAGGWDGYTF
TRBV7-8	TRBJ2-7	.	.	TGTGCCAGCAGCGTAGAGTATACAGGCTCCACTACCTACGAGCAGTACTTC	CASSVEYTGSTTYEQYF
TRBV9	TRBJ1-6	TRBD1	.	TGTGCCAGCAGCGAGACAGGGGGTGGGATTTCACCCCTCCACTTT	CASSETGGGISPLHF
TRBV5-4	TRBJ2-7	.	.	TGTGCCAGCAGCGTCGGGGTCTCCTACGAGCAGTACTTC	CASSVGVSYEQYF
TRBV11-2	TRBJ2-7	TRBD1	once	TGTGCCAGCAGCCCCCCGGACAGGTTCCAGCACTTC	CASSPPDRFQHF
TRBV4-1	TRBJ1-2	.	.	TGCGCCAGCAGACTAGACCCCTCGGGTGGCTACACCTTC	CASRLDPSGGYTF
TRBV6-4	TRBJ1-1	TRBD1	.	TGTGCCAGCAGTGAGCGGGACAGGACTGAAGCTTTCTTT	CASSERDRTEAFF
TRBV6-1	TRBJ2-4	.	few	TGTGCCAGCAGTGAATGGGGGGGGCCGAACATTCAGTACTTC	CASSEWGGPNIQYF
TRBV27	TRBJ1-2	TRBD1	.	TGTGCCAGCAGGGGACAGGCCCTCAGGGGGGGTGGCTACACCTTC	CASRGQALRGGGYTF
TRBV11-2	TRBJ2-4	.	.	TGTGCCAGCAGCTTACGAGTGGATAGCTATGCCAAAAACATTCAGTACTTC	CASSLRVDSYAKNIQYF
TRBV7-9	TRBJ2-7	TRBD1	.	TGTTCCAGCAGCGCCTCCGTGGGACAGGGAGGGACCTACGAGCAGTACTTC	CSSSASVGQGGTYEQYF
TRBV5-1	TRBJ2-7	TRBD1	.	TGCGCCAGCAGCCGCCTGGGACAGATCTACGAGCAGTACTTC	CASSRLGQIYEQYF
TRBV18	TRBJ1-5	TRBD1	once	TGTGCCAGCTCACCAACCGGGACAGGAAATCAGCCCCAGCATTTT	CASSPTGTGNQPQHF
TRBV2	TRBJ2-7	TRBD1	once	TGTGCCAGCAGTGACGGGACAGGATTTCGCTCCTACGAGCAGTACTTC	CASSDGTGFRSYEQYF
TRBV19	TRBJ2-3	.	.	TGTGCCAGTAGTATGGAGGCCCCCCGGGCTACTCGGCAGTATTTT	CASSMEAPRATRQYF
TRBV6-1	TRBJ1-5	.	medium-sized	TGTGCCAGCAGTGGCACAACACTGCTAGAGCCCCAGCATTTT	CASSGTTLLEPQHF
TRBV2	TRBJ2-7	.	.	TGTGCCAGCAGACGGGACTGGTCGAGCTCCTACGAGCAGTACTTC	CASRRDWSSSYEQYF
TRBV19	TRBJ2-3	TRBD2	.	TGTGCCAGTAGTACTACCCGGACTAGCATCCCCACAGATACGCAGTATTTT	CASSTTRTSIPTDTQYF
TRBV2	TRBJ2-1	TRBD2	once	TGTGCCAGCAGGTTTCTCCTCAGCGGGGGGGCCGGTGAGCAGTTCTTC	CASRFLLSGGAGEQFF
TRBV7-9	TRBJ1-2	.	.	TGTGCCAGCAGCTTAGGGCAGGGGCCCTATGGCTACACCTTC	CASSLGQGPYGYTF
TRBV6-6	TRBJ2-7	.	.	TGTGCCAGCGGGATCGGGGTAAACGAGCAGTACTTC	CASGIGVNEQYF
TRBV6-6	TRBJ1-1	.	.	TGTGCCAGCAGTTACGCGGGGGGCTTAATGAACACTGAAGCTTTCTTT	CASSYAGGLMNTEAFF
TRBV14	TRBJ1-4	.	.	TGTGCCAGCAGCCGGGGGCGCAGGGAAAAACTGTTTTTT	CASSRGRREKLFF
TRBV6-1	TRBJ2-3	.	.	TGTGCCAGCAGTGAGACAGATACCACAGATACGCAGTATTTT	CASSETDTTDTQYF
TRBV6-1	TRBJ1-5	.	.	TGTGCCAGCACCATCACGGGGGGCCAGCCCCAGCATTTT	CASTITGGQPQHF
TRBV25-1	TRBJ1-2	.	.	TGTGCCAGCAGTGGCCCCCACGGGAGAGGTAACTATGGCTACACCTTC	CASSGPHGRGNYGYTF
TRBV5-1	TRBJ1-4	TRBD1	.	TGCGCCAGCAGCGGAGAGAACAGGGGGCAGGATGAAAAACTGTTTTTT	CASSGENRGQDEKLFF
TRBV14	TRBJ2-7	.	.	TGTGCCAGCAGGACGTTCAGGGTGACCTACGAGCAGTACTTC	CASRTFRVTYEQYF
TRBV9	TRBJ1-4	.	.	TGTGCCAGCAGCGATGGCGTGTGGGCGCCTAATGAAAAACTGTTTTTT	CASSDGVWAPNEKLFF